These T cell receptor beta chains were read from a single sample in a study of T cell responses to AZD1222 COVID-19 vaccine. The protocol was immunoSEQ multiplex PCR, while the TCRdb copy is restricted to in-frame clones and leaves out a portion. The table records approximately 84,000 clones, 80% to 90% of them present only once. Specimen: peripheral blood, collected on day 0 of AZD1222 vaccination. These receptors all stem from an adult in good health. Each CDR3 is given with its conserved first and last residue. A D gene is named only where the DNA matches it firmly. Size is omitted from some rows. Given values are once, few, many or a class for expanded clones.

DNA: TGTGCCAGCTCACCGTTAAGGGGGGTAAGGGCCTACGAGCAGTACTTC
CDR3: CASSPLRGVRAYEQYF
D: -
V: TRBV18
J: TRBJ2-7
size: -
length: 16

DNA: TGTGCCTCCGACAGCAGCCGGGGTCAGCCCCAGCATTTT
CDR3: CASDSSRGQPQHF
D: -
V: TRBV10-3
J: TRBJ1-5
size: -
length: 13

DNA: TGTGCCACCAGCATGGCGGGGAACTATGGCTACACCTTC
CDR3: CATSMAGNYGYTF
D: -
V: TRBV15
J: TRBJ1-2
size: once
length: 13

DNA: TGTGCCAGTAAAGCCCCATCGGGGAGCACCGGGGAGCTGTTTTTT
CDR3: CASKAPSGSTGELFF
D: -
V: TRBV19
J: TRBJ2-2
size: once
length: 15

DNA: TGTGCCAGCAGCTTATTCACAGGGGGGGAGACCCAGTACTTC
CDR3: CASSLFTGGETQYF
D: TRBD1
V: TRBV7-6
J: TRBJ2-5
size: -
length: 14

DNA: TGTGCCAGTAGTACGGACAGAAAAAACTCTGGGGCCAACGTCCTGACTTTC
CDR3: CASSTDRKNSGANVLTF
D: -
V: TRBV19
J: TRBJ2-6
size: -
length: 17

DNA: TGTGCCAGCAGCTTTCGCGCGACAGGGACGAACACTGAAGCTTTCTTT
CDR3: CASSFRATGTNTEAFF
D: TRBD1
V: TRBV7-9
J: TRBJ1-1
size: -
length: 16

DNA: TGTGCCAGCAGTTTATTGGGGGGAGGGTATAGCAATCAGCCCCAGCATTTT
CDR3: CASSLLGGGYSNQPQHF
D: -
V: TRBV27
J: TRBJ1-5
size: few
length: 17

DNA: TGCGCCAGCAGTGAGGCAACAGGGGCTGGGTACGAGCAGTACTTC
CDR3: CASSEATGAGYEQYF
D: TRBD1
V: TRBV10-1
J: TRBJ2-7
size: few
length: 15

DNA: TGTGCCAGCACCTATTCCGCCGGGGTGAACACCGGGGAGCTGTTTTTT
CDR3: CASTYSAGVNTGELFF
D: -
V: TRBV28
J: TRBJ2-2
size: -
length: 16

DNA: TGTGCCAGCAGCCAGGGACTAGCGGGAGGAAGCGAGCAGTTCTTC
CDR3: CASSQGLAGGSEQFF
D: TRBD2
V: TRBV28
J: TRBJ2-1
size: -
length: 15